This is a list of T cell receptor beta chains from one sample in a study of T cell repertoires in cytomegalovirus infection. TCRdb analysed the reads with MiXCR anew, one entry per CDR3 protein. This table holds some 270,000 distinct CDR3 sequences, around 15% found once. Sequencing was performed on CD8+ T cells from PBMCs. Receptors originate from a human donor in good health (CMV status not recorded). Some clones in this sample may be carry-over from other donors' samples. Each CDR3 is given with its conserved first and last residue. Each record gives: D gene, J gene, V gene, clone size, CDR3 DNA, CDR3 protein. D genes are given only for firm matches. For some rows the clone size is stated as once, few or many, or as a class when expanded; others skip it.

D gene: .
J gene: TRBJ2-7
V gene: TRBV27
clone size: .
CDR3 DNA: TGTGCCAGCAGTTACAGGGTGAACTCCTACGAGCAGTACTTC
CDR3 protein: CASSYRVNSYEQYF

D gene: .
J gene: TRBJ2-1
V gene: TRBV7-2
clone size: many
CDR3 DNA: TGTGCCAGCAGCCCTAACCCTAGCGAGAGCTCCTACAATGAGCAGTTCTTC
CDR3 protein: CASSPNPSESSYNEQFF

D gene: .
J gene: TRBJ2-5
V gene: TRBV15
clone size: .
CDR3 DNA: TGTGCCACCAGCAGAGATCTGGGTTTATTAGAGACCCAGTACTTC
CDR3 protein: CATSRDLGLLETQYF

D gene: .
J gene: TRBJ1-2
V gene: TRBV20-1
clone size: .
CDR3 DNA: TGCAGTGCTAGAGATCGAGGGCTAGGAGGCTATGGCTACACCTTC
CDR3 protein: CSARDRGLGGYGYTF

D gene: TRBD2
J gene: TRBJ2-1
V gene: TRBV13
clone size: .
CDR3 DNA: TGTGCCAGCAGCACCCGGACTAGCGGGGGTAACAATGAGCAGTTCTTC
CDR3 protein: CASSTRTSGGNNEQFF

D gene: .
J gene: TRBJ2-7
V gene: TRBV25-1
clone size: .
CDR3 DNA: TGTGCCAGCAGTGACCTTGGACCGTACTACGAGCAGTACTTC
CDR3 protein: CASSDLGPYYEQYF

D gene: .
J gene: TRBJ2-3
V gene: TRBV27
clone size: .
CDR3 DNA: TGTGCCAGCAGTTTCCTCACCTCAGATACGCAGTATTTT
CDR3 protein: CASSFLTSDTQYF

D gene: .
J gene: TRBJ2-3
V gene: TRBV9
clone size: .
CDR3 DNA: TGTGCCAGCAGCGTTAAAATAGCCCTCCTGGGTACAGATACGCAGTATTTT
CDR3 protein: CASSVKIALLGTDTQYF

D gene: .
J gene: TRBJ1-5
V gene: TRBV28
clone size: few
CDR3 DNA: TGTGCCAGCAGTTCCGGGTCCTACTATCAGCCCCAGCATTTT
CDR3 protein: CASSSGSYYQPQHF

D gene: TRBD2
J gene: TRBJ2-5
V gene: TRBV6-2/TRBV6-3
clone size: many
CDR3 DNA: TGTGCCAGCAGCGGACTTAGCGGGGCACAAGAGACCCAGTACTTC
CDR3 protein: CASSGLSGAQETQYF

D gene: .
J gene: TRBJ2-1
V gene: TRBV19
clone size: .
CDR3 DNA: TGTGCCAGTAGTATTAGTCAAATCAATGAGCAGTTCTTC
CDR3 protein: CASSISQINEQFF

D gene: TRBD1
J gene: TRBJ1-1
V gene: TRBV2
clone size: few
CDR3 DNA: TGTGCCAGCAGCGGGACCTTTTGGGGACAGGGTTTTTCGGTTCCTGAAGCTTTCTTT
CDR3 protein: CASSGTFWGQGFSVPEAFF

D gene: .
J gene: TRBJ2-1
V gene: TRBV11-1
clone size: many
CDR3 DNA: TGTGCCAGCAGCGCGGACACAGGGACTTCCTACAATGAGCAGTTCTTC
CDR3 protein: CASSADTGTSYNEQFF

D gene: .
J gene: TRBJ2-7
V gene: TRBV4-1
clone size: .
CDR3 DNA: TGCGCCAGCAGCCAAGTTGAGACTCCTAGCTACGAGCAGTACTTC
CDR3 protein: CASSQVETPSYEQYF

D gene: TRBD1
J gene: TRBJ1-4
V gene: TRBV29-1
clone size: few
CDR3 DNA: TGCAGCGTGACAGGGTCGGGCGAAAAACTGTTTTTT
CDR3 protein: CSVTGSGEKLFF

D gene: .
J gene: TRBJ2-7
V gene: TRBV14
clone size: .
CDR3 DNA: TGTGCCAGCAGCCAAGCGGACCCGGGCAACCCCTACGAGCAGTACTTC
CDR3 protein: CASSQADPGNPYEQYF

D gene: .
J gene: TRBJ2-7
V gene: TRBV28
clone size: many
CDR3 DNA: TGTGCCAGCGAACCGCATAGGGAGCTCAACGAGCAGTACTTC
CDR3 protein: CASEPHRELNEQYF

D gene: .
J gene: TRBJ1-1
V gene: TRBV7-3
clone size: .
CDR3 DNA: TGTGCCAGCAGCTTAGCAGGGTATGCGAGCACTGAAGCTTTCTTT
CDR3 protein: CASSLAGYASTEAFF

D gene: TRBD2
J gene: TRBJ2-3
V gene: TRBV7-6
clone size: many
CDR3 DNA: TGTGCCAGCAGCCCCTCTGCTTCGCGGGGGGGCCCAGATACGCAGTATTTT
CDR3 protein: CASSPSASRGGPDTQYF

D gene: .
J gene: TRBJ1-4
V gene: TRBV28
clone size: .
CDR3 DNA: TGTGCCAGCAGTTCCGGGTTTCTCCCACTGTTTTTT
CDR3 protein: CASSSGFLPLFF

D gene: TRBD2
J gene: TRBJ2-7
V gene: TRBV7-8
clone size: many
CDR3 DNA: TGTGCCAGCAGCTCCTCAACTAGCGAATCCTACGAGCAGTACTTC
CDR3 protein: CASSSSTSESYEQYF

D gene: .
J gene: TRBJ1-1
V gene: TRBV12-5
clone size: many
CDR3 DNA: TGTGCTAGTGGTTATCCTAACACTGAAGCTTTCTTT
CDR3 protein: CASGYPNTEAFF